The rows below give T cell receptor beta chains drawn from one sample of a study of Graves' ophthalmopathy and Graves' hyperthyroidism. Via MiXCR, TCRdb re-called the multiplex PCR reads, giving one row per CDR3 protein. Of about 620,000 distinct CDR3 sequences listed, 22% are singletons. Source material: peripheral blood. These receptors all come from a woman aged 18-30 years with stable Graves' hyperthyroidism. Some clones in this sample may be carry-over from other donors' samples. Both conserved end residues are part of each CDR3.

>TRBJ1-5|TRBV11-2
CASSLDWGVGQPQHF
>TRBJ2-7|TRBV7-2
CASSLTGPYYEQYF
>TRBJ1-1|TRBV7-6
CASSPLVGTGAWSTEAFF
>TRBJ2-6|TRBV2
CASKRDRAGANVLTF
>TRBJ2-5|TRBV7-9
CASSLGTHWEETQYF
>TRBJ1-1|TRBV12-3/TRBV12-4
CASTQLGDTEAFF
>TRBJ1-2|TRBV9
CASSANTGGTTF
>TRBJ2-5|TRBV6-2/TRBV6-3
CATASQRREPQYF
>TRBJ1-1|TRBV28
CASSGDAEAFF
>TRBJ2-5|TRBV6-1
CASSVLQGRETQYF
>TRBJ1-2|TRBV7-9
CASSLTGQPIYGYTF
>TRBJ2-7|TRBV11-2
CASSLNQGVYEQYF
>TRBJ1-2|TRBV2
CASVGTSPYGYTF
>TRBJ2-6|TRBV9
CASSVGRGGGGANVLTF
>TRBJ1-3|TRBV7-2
CASSLETRNTIYF
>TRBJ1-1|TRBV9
CASSPLGQTNTEAFF
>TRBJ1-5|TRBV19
CASSMSLNQPQHF
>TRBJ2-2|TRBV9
CASSSHQLAGELFF
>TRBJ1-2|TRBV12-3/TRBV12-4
CASTTTGKYGYTF
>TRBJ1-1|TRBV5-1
CASSLEQPLNTEAFF
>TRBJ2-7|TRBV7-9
CASSLSADYVEQYF
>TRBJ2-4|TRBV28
CASNTRQGQGVAKNIQYF
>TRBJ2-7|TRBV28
CASSFRQTYEQYF
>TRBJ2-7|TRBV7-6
CASRLTGDYEQYF
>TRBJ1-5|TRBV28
CASSWDSASNQPQHF
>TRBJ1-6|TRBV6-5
CASSYSGGPGGSPLHF
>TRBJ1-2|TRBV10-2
CASSEWSTGYGYTF